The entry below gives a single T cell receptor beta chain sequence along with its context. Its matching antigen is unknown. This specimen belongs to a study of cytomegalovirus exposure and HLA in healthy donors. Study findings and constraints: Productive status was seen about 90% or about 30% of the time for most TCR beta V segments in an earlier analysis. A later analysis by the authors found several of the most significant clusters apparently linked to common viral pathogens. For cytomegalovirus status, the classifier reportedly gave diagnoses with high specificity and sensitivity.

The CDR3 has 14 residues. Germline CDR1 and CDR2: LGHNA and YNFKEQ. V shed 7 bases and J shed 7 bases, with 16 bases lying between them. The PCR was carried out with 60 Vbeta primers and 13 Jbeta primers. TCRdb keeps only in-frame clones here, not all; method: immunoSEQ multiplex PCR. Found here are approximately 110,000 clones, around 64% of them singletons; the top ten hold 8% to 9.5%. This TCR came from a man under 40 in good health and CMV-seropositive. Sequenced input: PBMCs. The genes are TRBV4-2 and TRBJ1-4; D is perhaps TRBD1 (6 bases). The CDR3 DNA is TGTGCCAGCACCGTGACAGGCGCCGTTGAAAAACTGTTTTTT. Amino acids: CASTVTGAVEKLFF.